Included here is one T cell receptor (beta chain) sequence, with context. The data were obtained in a study of blood T cell repertoires in COVID-19. For the study at large: T cells, B-cell-depleted T cells, or PBMCs provided the cDNA or gDNA that served as material.

The study drew participants aged about 18 to 89 years from around 24 US areas. Self-reported history from a screening survey and questionnaire set each donor's cohort. Exposed study participants had met a COVID-19 case within 2 weeks before entry. V was trimmed by 5 bases and J by 2 bases, leaving 12 bases between them. The CDR3 is 14 amino acids. Germline lookup yields CDR1 SGHTA and CDR2 FQGNSA. Clones were read by immunoSEQ multiplex PCR, and TCRdb kept only the in-frame ones, dropping some. Among 300,000 or so clones listed, about 90% were seen once. Sequencing used PBMCs or T cells enriched from blood (not recorded which). The receptor was derived from a woman between 45 and 65 years old who had been exposed to COVID-19. This chain connects TRBV7-2 to TRBJ1-2, with a weak D call TRBD1 (5 bases). The CDR3 loop is CASSADGGNYGYTF. CDR3 nucleotide sequence: TGTGCCAGCAGCGCGGACGGGGGGAACTATGGCTACACCTTC.